This T cell receptor beta chain appears in the sequencing data of a study of blood T cell repertoires in COVID-19. Whole-study context: Sites in the United States, Italy and Spain provided acute and convalescent COVID-19 samples. Nucleic acid was either cDNA or gDNA, and it came from T cells, B-cell-depleted T cells, or PBMCs.

In the study's own analysis: Estimation of nucleated cell counts was performed using reference gene primer amplification. Method: immunoSEQ multiplex PCR; TCRdb's copy keeps in-frame clones and lacks some. V and J calls and clone size come straight from that table; D and trimming were deduced from the DNA. Of roughly 200,000 clones listed, about 80% are singletons. Trimming took off 4 bases at V and 4 bases at J, with 14 bases between the two ends. The germline gives CDR1 SGDLS, CDR2 YYNGEE. The CDR3 spans 14 residues. Specimen: peripheral blood. J is TRBJ1-1 and V is TRBV9; perhaps TRBD1 as D (6 bases). This clonotype was obtained from a woman between 50 and 59 years old with active or convalescent COVID-19. The CDR3 loop is CASSFGRGGTEAFF. CDR3 DNA: TGTGCCAGCAGCTTCGGGAGGGGGGGCACTGAAGCTTTCTTT.